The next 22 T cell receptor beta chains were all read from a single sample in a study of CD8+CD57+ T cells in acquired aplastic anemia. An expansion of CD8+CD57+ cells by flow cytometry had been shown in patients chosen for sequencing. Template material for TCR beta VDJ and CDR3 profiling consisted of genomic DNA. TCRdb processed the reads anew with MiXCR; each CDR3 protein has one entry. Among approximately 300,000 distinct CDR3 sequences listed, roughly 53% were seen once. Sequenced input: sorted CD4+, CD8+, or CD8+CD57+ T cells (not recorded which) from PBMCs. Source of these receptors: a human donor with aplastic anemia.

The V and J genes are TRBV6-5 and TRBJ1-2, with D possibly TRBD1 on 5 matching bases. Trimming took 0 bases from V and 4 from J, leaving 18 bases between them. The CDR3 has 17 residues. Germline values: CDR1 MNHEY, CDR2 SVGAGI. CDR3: CASSYSKGAGPPYGYTF. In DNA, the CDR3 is TGTGCCAGCAGTTACTCGAAAGGAGCGGGACCACCCTATGGCTACACCTTC.

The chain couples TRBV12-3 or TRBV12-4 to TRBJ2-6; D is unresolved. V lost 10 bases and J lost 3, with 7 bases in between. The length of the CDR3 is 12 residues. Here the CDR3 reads CATQGGANVLTF. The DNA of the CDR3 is TGTGCCACCCAAGGTGGGGCCAACGTCCTGACTTTC.

The CDR3 nucleotides are TGTGCCACCAGCAGAGATCTTGGGACAGGGGTAAAACTGTTTTTT. This encodes CATSRDLGTGVKLFF. This chain links TRBV15 with TRBJ1-4, with 10 bases matching TRBD1. The CDR3 loop spans 15 amino acids. V gave up 0 bases and J gave up 10 bases; unmatched junction bases: 5. The germline V gene encodes CDR1 LNHNV and CDR2 YYDKDF (reference sequence).

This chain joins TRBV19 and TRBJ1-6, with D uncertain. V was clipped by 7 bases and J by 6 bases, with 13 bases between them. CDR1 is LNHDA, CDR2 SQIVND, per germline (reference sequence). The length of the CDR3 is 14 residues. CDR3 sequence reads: CASKFRGSNSPLHF. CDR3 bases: TGTGCCAGTAAGTTCCGAGGGTCTAATTCACCCCTCCACTTT.

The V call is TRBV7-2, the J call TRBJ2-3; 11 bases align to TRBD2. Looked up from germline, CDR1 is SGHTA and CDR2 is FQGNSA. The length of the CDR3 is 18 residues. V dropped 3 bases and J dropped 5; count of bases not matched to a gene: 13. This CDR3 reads CASSLFGLAGGQGDTQYF. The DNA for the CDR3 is TGTGCCAGCAGCTTGTTTGGGCTAGCGGGGGGACAGGGAGATACGCAGTATTTT.

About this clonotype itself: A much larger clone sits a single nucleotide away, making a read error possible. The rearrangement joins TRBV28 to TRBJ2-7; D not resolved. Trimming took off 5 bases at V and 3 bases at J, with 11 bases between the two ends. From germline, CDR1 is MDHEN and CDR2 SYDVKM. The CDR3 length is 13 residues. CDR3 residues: CASSGSHDYEQYF. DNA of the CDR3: TGTGCCAGCAGTGGTTCCCATGACTACGAGCAGTACTTC.

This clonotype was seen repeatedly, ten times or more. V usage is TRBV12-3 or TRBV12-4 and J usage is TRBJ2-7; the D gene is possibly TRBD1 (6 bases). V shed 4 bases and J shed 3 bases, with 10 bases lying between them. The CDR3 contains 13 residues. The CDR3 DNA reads TGTGCCAGCAGTTACGGACAGATCTACGAGCAGTACTTC. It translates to CASSYGQIYEQYF.

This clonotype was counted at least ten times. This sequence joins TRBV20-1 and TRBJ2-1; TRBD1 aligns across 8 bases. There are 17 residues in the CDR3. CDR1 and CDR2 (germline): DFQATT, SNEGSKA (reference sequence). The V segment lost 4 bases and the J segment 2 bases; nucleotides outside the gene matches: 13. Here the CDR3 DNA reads TGCAGTGCTAATAAGAAGGGAAGACAGGGGCCCTACAATGAGCAGTTCTTC. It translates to CSANKKGRQGPYNEQFF.

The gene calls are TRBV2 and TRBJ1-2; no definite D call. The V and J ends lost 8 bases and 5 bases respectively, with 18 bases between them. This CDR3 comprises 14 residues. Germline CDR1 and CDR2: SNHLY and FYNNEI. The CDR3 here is CASSEDLLSYGYTF. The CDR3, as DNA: TGTGCCAGCTCCGAGGATCTTTTGAGTTATGGCTACACCTTC.

This chain's CDR3 is CSARDKRQTDPTDTQYF. CDR3 DNA sequence: TGCAGTGCTAGAGATAAGAGGCAGACAGACCCCACAGATACGCAGTATTTT. The rearrangement links TRBV20-1 to TRBJ2-3, with D maybe TRBD1 (5 bases). Germline values: CDR1 DFQATT, CDR2 SNEGSKA (reference sequence). The germline V and J ends were trimmed by 0 bases and 2 bases, with 18 bases remaining between them. The CDR3 extends over 17 amino acids.

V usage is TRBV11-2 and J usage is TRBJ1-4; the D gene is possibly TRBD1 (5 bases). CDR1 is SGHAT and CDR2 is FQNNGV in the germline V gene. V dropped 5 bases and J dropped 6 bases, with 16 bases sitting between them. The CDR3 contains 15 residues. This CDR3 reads CASSSRQLGDEKLFF. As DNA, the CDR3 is TGTGCCAGCAGCAGCCGACAGCTTGGAGATGAAAAACTGTTTTTT.

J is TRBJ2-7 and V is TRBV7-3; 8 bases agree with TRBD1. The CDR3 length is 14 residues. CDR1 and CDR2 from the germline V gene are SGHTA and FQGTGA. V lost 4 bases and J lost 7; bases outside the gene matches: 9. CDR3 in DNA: TGTGCCAGCAGCTCATGGGGACAGGAAGTAGAGCAGTACTTC. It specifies CASSSWGQEVEQYF.

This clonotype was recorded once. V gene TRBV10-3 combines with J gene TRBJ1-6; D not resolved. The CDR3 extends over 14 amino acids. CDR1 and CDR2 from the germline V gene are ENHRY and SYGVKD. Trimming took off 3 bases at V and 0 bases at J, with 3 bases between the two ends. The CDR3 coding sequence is TGTGCCATCAGTGAACCCTCCTATAATTCACCCCTCCACTTT. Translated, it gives CAISEPSYNSPLHF.

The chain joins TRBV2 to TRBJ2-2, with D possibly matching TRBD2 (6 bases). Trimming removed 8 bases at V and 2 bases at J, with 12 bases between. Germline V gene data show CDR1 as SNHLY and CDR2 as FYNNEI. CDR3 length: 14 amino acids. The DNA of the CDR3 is TGTGCCAGCTCATTCGGGACTAACACCGGGGAGCTGTTTTTT. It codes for CASSFGTNTGELFF.

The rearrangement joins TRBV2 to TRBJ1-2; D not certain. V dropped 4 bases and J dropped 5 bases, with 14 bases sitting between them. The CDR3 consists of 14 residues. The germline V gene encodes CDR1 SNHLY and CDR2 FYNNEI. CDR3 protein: CASSALSVGYGYTF. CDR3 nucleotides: TGTGCCAGCAGTGCTTTGAGTGTTGGTTATGGCTACACCTTC.

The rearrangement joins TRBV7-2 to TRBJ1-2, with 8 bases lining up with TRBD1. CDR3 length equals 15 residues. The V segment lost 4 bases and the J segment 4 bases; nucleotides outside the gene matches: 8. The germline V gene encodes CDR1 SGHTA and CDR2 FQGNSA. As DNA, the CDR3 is TGTGCCAGCAGCTCCCGGACAGGGATAAGCTATGGCTACACCTTC. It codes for CASSSRTGISYGYTF.

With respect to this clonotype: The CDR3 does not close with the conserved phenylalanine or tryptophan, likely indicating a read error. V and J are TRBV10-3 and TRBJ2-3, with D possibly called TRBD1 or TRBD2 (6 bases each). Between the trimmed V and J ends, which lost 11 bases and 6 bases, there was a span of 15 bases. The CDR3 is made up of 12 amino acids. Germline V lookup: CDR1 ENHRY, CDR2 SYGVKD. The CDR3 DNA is TGTGCCGTCGGAGGGGGAGCGGATACGCAGTATTCT. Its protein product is CAVGGGADTQYS.

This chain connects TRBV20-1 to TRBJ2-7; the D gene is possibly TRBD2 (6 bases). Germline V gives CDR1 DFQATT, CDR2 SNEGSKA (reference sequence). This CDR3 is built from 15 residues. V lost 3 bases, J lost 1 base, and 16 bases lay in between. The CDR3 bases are TGCAGTGCTAGTGTCCCGGGAGACCTTTCCTACGAGCAGTACTTC. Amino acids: CSASVPGDLSYEQYF.

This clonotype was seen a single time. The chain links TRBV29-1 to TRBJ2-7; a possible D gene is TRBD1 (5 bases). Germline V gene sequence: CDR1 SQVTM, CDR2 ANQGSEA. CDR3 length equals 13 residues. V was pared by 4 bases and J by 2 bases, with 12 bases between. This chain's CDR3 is CSVGRQGAYEQYF. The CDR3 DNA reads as TGCAGCGTTGGTAGGCAGGGTGCCTACGAGCAGTACTTC.

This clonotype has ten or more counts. CDR3 coding DNA: TGTGCCAGCAGGAGGGGGGGAGAGACCACCGGGGAGCTGTTTTTT. It translates to CASRRGGETTGELFF. This sequence joins TRBV6-5 and TRBJ2-2, with D possibly matching TRBD2 (7 bases). CDR1 is MNHEY and CDR2 is SVGAGI in the germline V gene. V was clipped by 6 bases and J by 4 bases, with 15 bases between them. This CDR3 is 15 amino acids long.

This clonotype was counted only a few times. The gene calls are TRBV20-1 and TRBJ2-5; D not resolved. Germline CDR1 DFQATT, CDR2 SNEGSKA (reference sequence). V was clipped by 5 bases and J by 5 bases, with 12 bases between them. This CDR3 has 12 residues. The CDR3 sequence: CSAPASVETQYF. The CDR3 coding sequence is TGCAGTGCTCCGGCCAGCGTGGAGACCCAGTACTTC.

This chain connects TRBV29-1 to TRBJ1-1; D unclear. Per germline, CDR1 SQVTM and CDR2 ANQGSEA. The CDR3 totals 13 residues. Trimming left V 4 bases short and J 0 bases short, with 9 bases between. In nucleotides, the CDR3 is TGCAGCGTTGGTGCGGGGATGAACACTGAAGCTTTCTTT. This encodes CSVGAGMNTEAFF.